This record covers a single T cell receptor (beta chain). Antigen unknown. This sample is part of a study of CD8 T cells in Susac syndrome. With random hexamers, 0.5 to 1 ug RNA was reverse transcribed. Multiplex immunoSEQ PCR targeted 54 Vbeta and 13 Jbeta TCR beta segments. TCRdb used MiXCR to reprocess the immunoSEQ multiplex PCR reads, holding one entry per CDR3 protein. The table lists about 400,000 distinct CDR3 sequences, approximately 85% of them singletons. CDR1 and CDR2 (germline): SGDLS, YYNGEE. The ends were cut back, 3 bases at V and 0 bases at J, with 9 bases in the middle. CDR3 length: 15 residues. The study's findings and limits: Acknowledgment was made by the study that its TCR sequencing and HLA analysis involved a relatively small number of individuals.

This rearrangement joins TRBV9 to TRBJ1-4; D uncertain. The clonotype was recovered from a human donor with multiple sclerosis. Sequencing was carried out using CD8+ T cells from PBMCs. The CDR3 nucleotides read TGTGCCAGCAGCGGCGACGGTGCAACTAATGAAAAACTGTTTTTT. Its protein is CASSGDGATNEKLFF.